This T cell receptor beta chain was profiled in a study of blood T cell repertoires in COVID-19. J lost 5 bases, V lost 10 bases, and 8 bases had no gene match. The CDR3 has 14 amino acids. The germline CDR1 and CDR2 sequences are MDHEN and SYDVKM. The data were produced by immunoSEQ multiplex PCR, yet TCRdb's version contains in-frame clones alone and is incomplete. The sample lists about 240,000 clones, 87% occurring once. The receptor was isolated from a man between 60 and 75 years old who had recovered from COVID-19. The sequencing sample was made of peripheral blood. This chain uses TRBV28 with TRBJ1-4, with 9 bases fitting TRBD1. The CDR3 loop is CAIKTGTGNEKLFF. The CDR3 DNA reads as TGTGCCATCAAAACCGGGACAGGGAATGAAAAACTGTTTTTT.